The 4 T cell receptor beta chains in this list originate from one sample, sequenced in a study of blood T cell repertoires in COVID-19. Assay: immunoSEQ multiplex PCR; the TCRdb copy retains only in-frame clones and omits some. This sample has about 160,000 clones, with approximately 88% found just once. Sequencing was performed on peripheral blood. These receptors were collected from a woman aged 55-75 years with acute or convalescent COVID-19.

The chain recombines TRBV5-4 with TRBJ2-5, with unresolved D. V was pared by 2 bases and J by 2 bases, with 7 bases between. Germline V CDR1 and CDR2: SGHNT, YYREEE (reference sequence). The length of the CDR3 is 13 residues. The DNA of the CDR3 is TGTGCCAGCAGCTTACAGTTACAAGAGACCCAGTACTTC. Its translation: CASSLQLQETQYF. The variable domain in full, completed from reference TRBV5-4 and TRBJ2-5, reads ETGVTQSPTHLIKTRGQQVTLRCSSQSGHNTVSWYQQALGQGPQFIFQYYREEENGRGNFPPRFSGLQFPNYSSELNVNALELDDSALYLCASSLQLQETQYFGPGTRLLVL.

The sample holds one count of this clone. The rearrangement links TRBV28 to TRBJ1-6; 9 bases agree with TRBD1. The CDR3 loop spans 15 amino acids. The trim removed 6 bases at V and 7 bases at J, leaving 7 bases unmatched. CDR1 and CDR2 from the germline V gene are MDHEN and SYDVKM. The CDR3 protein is CASSMAGTGNSPLHF. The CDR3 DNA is TGTGCCAGCAGCATGGCCGGGACAGGGAATTCACCCCTCCACTTT.

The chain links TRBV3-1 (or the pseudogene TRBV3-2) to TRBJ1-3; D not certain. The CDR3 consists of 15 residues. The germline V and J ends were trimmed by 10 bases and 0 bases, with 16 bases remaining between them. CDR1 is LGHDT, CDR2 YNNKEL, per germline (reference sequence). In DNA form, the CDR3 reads TGTGCCACCAGGAGCGGTCTTTCCTCTGGAAACACCATATATTTT. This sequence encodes CATRSGLSSGNTIYF.

The CDR3 reads CAWADNSNQPQHF. Here the CDR3 DNA reads TGTGCCTGGGCGGACAATAGCAATCAGCCCCAGCATTTT. The rearrangement uses TRBV30 and TRBJ1-5; a weak D match, TRBD1 (5 bases). This CDR3 is 13 amino acids long. Trimming took off 5 bases at V and 0 bases at J, with 8 bases between the two ends. Germline CDR1 GTSNPN, CDR2 SVGIG (reference sequence).